The following is a T cell receptor beta chain sequence with its context. Its specificity is unknown. The data derive from a study of cytomegalovirus exposure and HLA in healthy donors. The overall study: A data release that came early held 80 million or so unique TCRs from HLA-typed donors. Whole-study results and caveats: Fewer N-insertions (relative to the roughly 730-donor mean) were reportedly seen in an Asian-associated ancestry cluster in a later analysis.

The CDR3 is made up of 14 amino acids. Trimming removed 4 bases from V and 0 bases from J; junction bases left unmatched: 3. The germline V gene encodes CDR1 GTSNPN and CDR2 SVGIG (reference sequence). This cohort consisted of healthy bone marrow donors. Unrecorded immune exposure was likely among donors, who were nominally healthy when sampled. In the PCR, 60 Vbeta and 13 Jbeta primers were used. Method: immunoSEQ multiplex PCR; TCRdb's copy keeps in-frame clones and lacks some. This table has under 150,000 clones, more than 75% appearing once. Input material: PBMCs. J is TRBJ2-1 and V is TRBV30; 7 bases fit TRBD1. This receptor was identified in a male donor in good health and CMV-seronegative. The CDR3 DNA reads as TGTGCCTGGAAGACAGGGAGCTCCTACAATGAGCAGTTCTTC. This gives the protein CAWKTGSSYNEQFF.